This is a list of T cell receptor beta chains from one sample in a study of blood T cell repertoires in COVID-19. The method was immunoSEQ multiplex PCR; TCRdb's version includes in-frame clones alone and lacks a portion of them. The data contain about 130,000 clones, approximately 85% of them singletons. The sample consisted of peripheral blood. These receptors originate from a man under 40 with COVID-19, enrolled during active disease. Both conserved end residues are part of each CDR3. Each record gives: CDR3 DNA, CDR3 protein, D gene, V gene, J gene, clone size. D genes are given only for firm matches. Some rows have no size entry. The others give once, few or many, or a class for an expanded clone.

TGTGCCACCAGTGATCTCGGTGGGGCTGCCGATACGCAGTATTTT	CATSDLGGAADTQYF	NA	TRBV24-1	TRBJ2-3	once
TGTGCCAGTAGTATTCAAACAGGCTCCTACAATGAGCAGTTCTTC	CASSIQTGSYNEQFF	NA	TRBV19	TRBJ2-1	few
TGTGCCAGTAGTTTGAGGACAGCTTTCTCTGGAAACACCATATATTTT	CASSLRTAFSGNTIYF	NA	TRBV19	TRBJ1-3	NA
TGTGCTGCAGGGGCTTACGAGCAGTACTTC	CAAGAYEQYF	NA	TRBV10-3	TRBJ2-7	NA
TGTGCCAGCAGTGACGGACTAGCGGGAGGAACAGATACGCAGTATTTT	CASSDGLAGGTDTQYF	TRBD2	TRBV6-4	TRBJ2-3	few
TGTGCCAGCAGCTTACTAGCGGGACAGGGGTTTCGCGAGCAGTACTTC	CASSLLAGQGFREQYF	NA	TRBV13	TRBJ2-7	once
TGTGCCAGCAGCTTGGGTGTAACAGGGGGTAGCTATGGCTACACCTTC	CASSLGVTGGSYGYTF	TRBD1	TRBV5-5	TRBJ1-2	NA
TGTGCCATCGGGACTAGCGGGGTTTTCGACACCGGGGAGCTGTTTTTT	CAIGTSGVFDTGELFF	TRBD2	TRBV6-6	TRBJ2-2	NA
TGTGCCACCAGTGATTTGCGTTACCAGCAGGGGGCTGAGAAGCAGTACTTC	CATSDLRYQQGAEKQYF	TRBD1	TRBV24-1	TRBJ2-7	NA
TGTGCCAGCAGCTTAGAGGCTAGCGGGCGCACAGATACGCAGTATTTT	CASSLEASGRTDTQYF	TRBD2	TRBV7-8	TRBJ2-3	NA
TGTGCCAGCAGCTTAGGGCGGGTCCCGGGCAATCAGCCCCAGCATTTT	CASSLGRVPGNQPQHF	NA	TRBV7-8	TRBJ1-5	few
TGCGCCAGCAGCTTGGGAGGCTCCGGGAGGGCCAGGAATGAGCAGTTCTTC	CASSLGGSGRARNEQFF	TRBD2	TRBV5-1	TRBJ2-1	NA
TGTGCCAGCAGTGAAGTCCGCGAGCAGTACTTC	CASSEVREQYF	NA	TRBV6-1	TRBJ2-7	NA
TGTGCCAGCAGCCCGGGACAGGGGAAAGAGACCCAGTACTTC	CASSPGQGKETQYF	TRBD1	TRBV11-3	TRBJ2-5	few
TGTGCCAGCAGCGTAGTAGGGGGCCTAAGCTCCTACAATGAGCAGTTCTTC	CASSVVGGLSSYNEQFF	TRBD1	TRBV9	TRBJ2-1	NA
TGTGCCAGCAGCTTGATATACGAGGAGCAGTACTTC	CASSLIYEEQYF	NA	TRBV11-3	TRBJ2-7	NA
TGTGCCAGCAGCTTAGGACAGGGCAAAGCTTTCTTT	CASSLGQGKAFF	TRBD1	TRBV11-2	TRBJ1-1	few
TGTGCCAGCAGTCCGACAGGGGACGTCAATCAGCCCCAGCATTTT	CASSPTGDVNQPQHF	TRBD1	TRBV6-2/TRBV6-3	TRBJ1-5	NA
TGTGCCAGCAGCCAAGATCGGGGGACTGGAAACACCATATATTTT	CASSQDRGTGNTIYF	NA	TRBV3-1/TRBV3-2	TRBJ1-3	NA
TGTGCCAGCAGCTTCGGGGGGAGGTATAATTCACCCCTCCACTTT	CASSFGGRYNSPLHF	NA	TRBV7-9	TRBJ1-6	NA
TGTGCCAGCTCACCACCGGTCGGCGGTCTCGGTTCCACTGAAGCTTTCTTT	CASSPPVGGLGSTEAFF	NA	TRBV18	TRBJ1-1	NA
TGTGCCAGCAGTTCCGCCGGGACAGGGGGCTCACCCCTCCACTTT	CASSSAGTGGSPLHF	TRBD1	TRBV5-6	TRBJ1-6	NA
TGTGCCAGCAGCCAAGAGGGTGAGGACACTGAAGCTTTCTTT	CASSQEGEDTEAFF	NA	TRBV3-1/TRBV3-2	TRBJ1-1	NA
TGTGCCAGCAGGAGCACAGCTAACTATGGCTACACCTTC	CASRSTANYGYTF	NA	TRBV6-5	TRBJ1-2	NA
TGTGCCAGCAGTTACTCCGGGACAGGGTTACTCTATGGCTACACCTTC	CASSYSGTGLLYGYTF	TRBD1	TRBV6-2/TRBV6-3	TRBJ1-2	NA
TGCAGCGCAACCGTACAGGGGATGAACACTGAAGCTTTCTTT	CSATVQGMNTEAFF	TRBD1	TRBV29-1	TRBJ1-1	NA
TGTGCCAGCAGCCGCCGGGACACCTCCAGGGGCACAGATACGCAGTATTTT	CASSRRDTSRGTDTQYF	NA	TRBV11-3	TRBJ2-3	NA
TGTGCCAGCAGCGTAGACGACTACGCGCAGTATTTT	CASSVDDYAQYF	NA	TRBV9	TRBJ2-3	once
TGTGCCAGCTCACCAGTTCCAGGGCCTGTTGATGGCTACACCTTC	CASSPVPGPVDGYTF	NA	TRBV18	TRBJ1-2	NA
TGCGCCAGCAGCTCGGGACTAGCGGGTGGGAGCTCCTACAATGAGCAGTTCTTC	CASSSGLAGGSSYNEQFF	TRBD2	TRBV5-1	TRBJ2-1	NA
TGTGCCAGCAGTTCGAGACAGGGGGTGTCCTACGAGCAGTACTTC	CASSSRQGVSYEQYF	TRBD1	TRBV27	TRBJ2-7	NA
TGTGCCAGCAGCAGACAGGGGGTTTCTAGCAATCAGCCCCAGCATTTT	CASSRQGVSSNQPQHF	TRBD1	TRBV27	TRBJ1-5	once
TGTGCCAGTAGTATGAGACTAGCGGGGTTGAAAGAGACCCAGTACTTC	CASSMRLAGLKETQYF	TRBD2	TRBV19	TRBJ2-5	NA
TGCAGCTCCAGGGACAGCCCCTACAATGAGCAGTTCTTC	CSSRDSPYNEQFF	TRBD1	TRBV29-1	TRBJ2-1	NA
TGTGCCAGCAGCCAAGAAGGAGGGCACGGAAACACCATATATTTT	CASSQEGGHGNTIYF	NA	TRBV4-2	TRBJ1-3	few
TGTGCCAGCAATAGACAGGGAGAGGGTAATTCACCCCTCCACTTT	CASNRQGEGNSPLHF	TRBD1	TRBV2	TRBJ1-6	once
TGTGCCTGGAGTGTCCGACCCGGGGCCTACGAGCAGTACTTC	CAWSVRPGAYEQYF	NA	TRBV30	TRBJ2-7	few
TGTGCCAGCAGTCTAACCGGACGGGGCAATGAGCAGTTCTTC	CASSLTGRGNEQFF	NA	TRBV2	TRBJ2-1	NA
TGTGCCAGCTCACAGACAGGGATGGAGACCCAGTACTTC	CASSQTGMETQYF	TRBD1	TRBV18	TRBJ2-5	once
TGCGCCAGCAGTCCAGGGGTTCTTAGCTCCTACGAGCAGTACTTC	CASSPGVLSSYEQYF	NA	TRBV4-1	TRBJ2-7	NA
TGTGCCAGCAGTTACCCTAGCGGGGTGAACAATGAGCAGTTCTTC	CASSYPSGVNNEQFF	TRBD2	TRBV6-2/TRBV6-3	TRBJ2-1	NA
TGCGCCAGCAGCCAAACCGGGACAGGACTCCCGTATGGCTACACCTTC	CASSQTGTGLPYGYTF	TRBD1	TRBV4-3	TRBJ1-2	NA
TGTGCTAGTGGTTTGGACCCCGGGACTAGTTATAATGAGCAGTTCTTC	CASGLDPGTSYNEQFF	TRBD2	TRBV12-5	TRBJ2-1	NA
TGTGCCAGCCGAGGAGACAGGGTGTTAACTGAAGCTTTCTTT	CASRGDRVLTEAFF	TRBD1	TRBV2	TRBJ1-1	NA
TGTGCCTGGAGCCCCTTTCCCGGGACTCTCCAAGAGACCCAGTACTTC	CAWSPFPGTLQETQYF	NA	TRBV30	TRBJ2-5	NA
TGCGCCAGCAGCCAAGGGGCTAGCGGGGAGCGGGAGCAGTTCTTC	CASSQGASGEREQFF	TRBD2	TRBV4-1	TRBJ2-1	NA
TGTGCCAGCAGCTTAGGTTCTTTGGTGGGGCAGACGCTTGGCTACACCTTC	CASSLGSLVGQTLGYTF	NA	TRBV11-2	TRBJ1-2	once
TGTGCCAGCAGCCAAGAGTCTGGGGCCAAGGAGACCCAGTACTTC	CASSQESGAKETQYF	NA	TRBV3-1/TRBV3-2	TRBJ2-5	NA
TGTGCCAGCAGCCCGGGGGGCGGGGGCTACTACAATGAGCAGTTCTTC	CASSPGGGGYYNEQFF	NA	TRBV3-1/TRBV3-2	TRBJ2-1	NA
TGTGCCAGCAGCGTCGGAATAGCGGGAGGCGGCTACGAGCAGTACTTC	CASSVGIAGGGYEQYF	TRBD2	TRBV11-3	TRBJ2-7	NA
TGTGCCAGCAGCTTGACATTTGGTAAAATTAACACCGGGGAGCTGTTTTTT	CASSLTFGKINTGELFF	NA	TRBV7-2	TRBJ2-2	NA
TGTGCCAGCAGCAGGGGAGGGGGTTGGCGTGCCGGGGAGCTGTTTTTT	CASSRGGGWRAGELFF	NA	TRBV7-2	TRBJ2-2	once
TGTGCCAGTAGTAACTCGTTGAGAACCAGTGACAGGGAGACTGAAGCTTTCTTT	CASSNSLRTSDRETEAFF	TRBD1	TRBV19	TRBJ1-1	NA
TGTGCCAGCAGCTTGGGCGGGGATTCCTACGAGCAGTACTTC	CASSLGGDSYEQYF	NA	TRBV5-6	TRBJ2-7	NA
TGCGCCAGCAGCTTGATAGGGGACTCTGGAAACACCATATATTTT	CASSLIGDSGNTIYF	NA	TRBV5-1	TRBJ1-3	few